This T cell receptor (beta chain) was observed in a study of blood T cell repertoires in COVID-19. Germline lookup yields CDR1 SGDLS and CDR2 YYNGEE. The ends were cut back, 1 base at V and 7 bases at J, with 12 bases in the middle. The CDR3 runs to 13 residues. Repertoires were generated with immunoSEQ multiplex PCR, while TCRdb's copy carries only in-frame clones and drops some. The sample consists of tens of thousands of clones, approximately 90% of them appearing once. The sequence derives from a man in his sixties with acute or convalescent COVID-19. The sequenced material came from peripheral blood. The chain carries TRBV9 and TRBJ2-7, with a possible D match to TRBD1 (6 bases). CDR3 in DNA: TGTGCCAGCAGCGTATCATTTAGGGGGGAGCAGTACTTC. Protein product: CASSVSFRGEQYF.